Reported below is one T cell receptor beta chain. What it binds is unknown. The data originate from a study of T cells after yellow fever vaccination. In the study overall: Preparation of fractions with low cell numbers was performed using SMART-Seq v4 Ultra Low Input.

Overall study findings and caveats: Clones from primary vaccination mostly reappeared after the booster (about 97% CD4, around 90% CD8). The bulk population could contribute abundant contaminating clonotypes to FACS-sorted repertoires.

A single record per CDR3 protein comes from TCRdb applying MiXCR to the 5' RACE reads. This table holds roughly 250,000 distinct CDR3 sequences, 13% found once. The sample in question was CD4+ T cells sorted from PBMCs, obtained 45 days after the yellow fever booster vaccination. This TCR derives from a man aged 25-45 years who received the YFV17D yellow fever vaccine.

CDR3: CASSLTGDFGEQYF. CDR3 sequence (DNA): TGTGCCAGCAGTTTGACAGGGGATTTTGGGGAGCAGTACTTC. This rearrangement joins TRBV12-3 or TRBV12-4 to TRBJ2-7; 8 bases agree with TRBD1. V lost 3 bases and J lost 7; bases outside the gene matches: 8. The CDR3 contains 14 residues.